Each of the 9 T cell receptor beta chains below was sequenced from the same sample in a study of identical twins. TCRdb itself ran the 5' RACE reads through MiXCR, one entry per CDR3 protein. The table lists more than 1.5 million distinct CDR3 sequences, about 32% of them singletons. Sequences were obtained from cord blood. These receptors came from a newborn girl in good health.

Only a few counts were recorded for this clonotype. The rearrangement uses TRBV20-1 and TRBJ2-7, with TRBD2 matching over 8 bases. Germline lookup yields CDR1 DFQATT and CDR2 SNEGSKA (reference sequence). J was trimmed by 2 bases and V by 2 bases; bases with no gene match: 5. The CDR3 length is 14 residues. The CDR3 spells CSARTAGAAYEQYF. The CDR3 DNA follows: TGCAGTGCTAGAACAGCGGGAGCAGCCTACGAGCAGTACTTC.

This clonotype has more than one count but fewer than ten. The CDR3 DNA reads as TGTGCCAGCAGTTTTTCCCGCGAGCCTTATGGCTACACCTTC. Its protein product is CASSFSREPYGYTF. J is TRBJ1-2 and V is TRBV12-3 or TRBV12-4; D is unresolved. V was cut by 3 bases and J by 5 bases, with 13 bases left in between. The CDR3 contains 14 residues.

This clonotype was seen more than once but under ten times. V gene TRBV7-9 combines with J gene TRBJ1-2; D not resolved. The CDR3 has 16 residues. Germline CDR1 reads SEHNR; CDR2 reads FQNEAQ (reference sequence). Trimming shortened V by 2 bases and J by 0 bases, and 13 bases separated the two germline ends. The CDR3 loop reads CASSLMAAQTNYGYTF. The DNA for the CDR3 is TGTGCCAGCAGCTTAATGGCGGCCCAAACTAACTATGGCTACACCTTC.

The chain employs TRBV5-4 and TRBJ2-7, with TRBD2 matching 7 bases. After removal of 0 bases from V and 0 bases from J, the junction contained 3 bases not matched to a gene. Per germline, CDR1 SGHNT and CDR2 YYREEE (reference sequence). This CDR3 spans 15 amino acids. CDR3 in amino acids: CASSLDSGPSYEQYF. The CDR3 nucleotides are TGTGCCAGCAGCTTGGATAGCGGGCCCTCCTACGAGCAGTACTTC.

The V and J genes are TRBV20-1 and TRBJ2-7; 8 bases are a match to TRBD1. The CDR3 spans 12 residues. The germline V gene has CDR1 DFQATT and CDR2 SNEGSKA (reference sequence). The trim removed 4 bases at V and 6 bases at J, leaving 5 bases unmatched. CDR3 amino acids: CSAKDRVREQYF. CDR3 nucleotides: TGCAGTGCTAAGGACAGGGTCCGCGAGCAGTACTTC.

In this sample, this clonotype turned up a few times. J is TRBJ2-1 and V is TRBV3-1; tentative D call: TRBD1 (6 bases). The CDR3 covers 17 residues. Germline V lookup: CDR1 LGHDT, CDR2 YNNKEL (reference sequence). V was trimmed by 1 base and J by 5 bases, leaving 18 bases between them. CDR3 region: CASSQVMGARRNNEQFF. The CDR3 DNA sequence: TGTGCCAGCAGCCAAGTGATGGGGGCCCGGCGAAACAATGAGCAGTTCTTC.

The chain recombines TRBV6-5 with TRBJ2-6; a weak D match, TRBD1 (6 bases). V lost 2 bases to trimming and J lost 3 bases, with 8 bases between them. CDR1 and CDR2 from the germline V gene are MNHEY and SVGAGI. The CDR3 consists of 15 residues. The CDR3 is CASSYDRFGANVLTF. CDR3 nucleotide sequence: TGTGCCAGCAGTTACGACAGGTTTGGGGCCAACGTCCTGACTTTC.

The J gene is TRBJ2-7, the V gene TRBV5-1; D is perhaps TRBD1 (6 bases). Germline V gives CDR1 SGHRS, CDR2 YFSETQ. V lost 3 bases, J lost 2 bases, and 12 bases lay in between. The CDR3 covers 14 residues. Here the CDR3 DNA reads TGCGCCAGCAGCTCCGGACAGAGGGCCTACGAGCAGTACTTC. Translation gives CASSSGQRAYEQYF.

The V call is TRBV14, the J call TRBJ1-6; D perhaps matches TRBD1 (6 bases). Germline CDR1 and CDR2: SGHDN and FVKESK. Deletions cut 0 bases from V and 7 bases from J, with 10 bases between. The CDR3 runs to 15 residues. The CDR3 region has the DNA TGTGCCAGCAGCCAAGATCGGGGGGCCAATTCACCCCTCCACTTT. The encoded protein is CASSQDRGANSPLHF.